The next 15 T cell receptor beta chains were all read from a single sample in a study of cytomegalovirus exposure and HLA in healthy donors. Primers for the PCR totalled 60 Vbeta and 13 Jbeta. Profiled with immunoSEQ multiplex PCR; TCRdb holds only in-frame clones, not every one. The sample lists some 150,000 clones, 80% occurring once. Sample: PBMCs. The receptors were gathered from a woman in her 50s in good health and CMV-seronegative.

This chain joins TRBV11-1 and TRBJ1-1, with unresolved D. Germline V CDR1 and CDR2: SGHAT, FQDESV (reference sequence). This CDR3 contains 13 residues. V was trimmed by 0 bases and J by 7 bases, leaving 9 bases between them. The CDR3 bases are TGTGCCAGCAGCTTAGCGCTCGGGGTTGAAGCTTTCTTT. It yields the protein CASSLALGVEAFF.

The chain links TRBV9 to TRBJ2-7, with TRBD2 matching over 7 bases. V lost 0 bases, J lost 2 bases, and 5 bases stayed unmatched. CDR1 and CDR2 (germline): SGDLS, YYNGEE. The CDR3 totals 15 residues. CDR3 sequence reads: CASSVGGGAPYEQYF. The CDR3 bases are TGTGCCAGCAGCGTAGGGGGAGGGGCCCCCTACGAGCAGTACTTC.

CDR3: CASGFLAGGDTQYF. The CDR3 nucleotides read TGTGCTAGTGGTTTCCTAGCGGGAGGGGATACGCAGTATTTT. V usage is TRBV12-5 and J usage is TRBJ2-3; 12 bases map to TRBD2. The CDR3 is 14 residues long. V shed 3 bases and J 6 bases; nucleotides not matched to a gene: 1. CDR1 is LGHNT, CDR2 FRNRAP, per germline.

This CDR3 reads CAIMEGRGQGSSYEQYF. CDR3 in DNA: TGTGCCATCATGGAAGGTCGTGGACAGGGAAGCTCCTACGAGCAGTACTTC. This sequence joins TRBV10-3 and TRBJ2-7, with 8 bases identical to TRBD1. CDR1 is ENHRY, CDR2 SYGVKD, per germline. The CDR3 extends over 17 amino acids. Trimming cost V 7 bases and J 0 bases; bases outside gene matches: 14.

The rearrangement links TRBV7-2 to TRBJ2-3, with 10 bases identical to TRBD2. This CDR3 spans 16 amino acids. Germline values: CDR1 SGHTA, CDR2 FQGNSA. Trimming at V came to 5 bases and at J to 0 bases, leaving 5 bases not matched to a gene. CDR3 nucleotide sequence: TGTGCCAGCAGCCCTAGCGGGAGATCTAGCACAGATACGCAGTATTTT. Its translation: CASSPSGRSSTDTQYF.

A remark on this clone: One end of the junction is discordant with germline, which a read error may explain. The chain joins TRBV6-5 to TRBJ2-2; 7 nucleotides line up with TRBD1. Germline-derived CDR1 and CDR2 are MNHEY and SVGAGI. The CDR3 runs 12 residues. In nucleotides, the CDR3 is TGTGTCAGCAGCCGGACAGGCGGGGAGCTGTTTTTT. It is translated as CVSSRTGGELFF.

CDR3 in DNA: TGCGCCAGCAGTGAGTCGAGGGTGAACACTGAAGCTTTCTTT. This encodes CASSESRVNTEAFF. The V call is TRBV10-2, the J call TRBJ1-1; D not certain. Germline CDR1 reads WSHSY; CDR2 reads SAAADI. This CDR3 spans 14 amino acids. The ends were cut back, 0 bases at V and 0 bases at J, with 5 bases in the middle.

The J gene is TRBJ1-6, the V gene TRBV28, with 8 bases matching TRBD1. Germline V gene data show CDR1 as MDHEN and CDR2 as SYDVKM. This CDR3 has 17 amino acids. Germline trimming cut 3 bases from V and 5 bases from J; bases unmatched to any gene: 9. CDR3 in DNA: TGTGCCAGCAGTTTGTCGCAGGGGGCGCTGGATAATTCACCCCTCCACTTT. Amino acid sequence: CASSLSQGALDNSPLHF.

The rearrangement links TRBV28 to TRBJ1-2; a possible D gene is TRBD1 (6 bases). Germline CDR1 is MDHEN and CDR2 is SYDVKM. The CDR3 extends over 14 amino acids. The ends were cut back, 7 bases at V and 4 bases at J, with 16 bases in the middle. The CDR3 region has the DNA TGTGCCAGCACCTATAAAAGGGGGGGCTATGGCTACACCTTC. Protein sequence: CASTYKRGGYGYTF.

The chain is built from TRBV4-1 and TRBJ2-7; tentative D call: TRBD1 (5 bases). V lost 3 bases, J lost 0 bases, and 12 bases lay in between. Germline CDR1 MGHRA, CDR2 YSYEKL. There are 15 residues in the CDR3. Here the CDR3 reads CASSQLTASSYEQYF. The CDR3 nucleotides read TGCGCCAGCAGCCAGTTGACAGCGAGCTCCTACGAGCAGTACTTC.

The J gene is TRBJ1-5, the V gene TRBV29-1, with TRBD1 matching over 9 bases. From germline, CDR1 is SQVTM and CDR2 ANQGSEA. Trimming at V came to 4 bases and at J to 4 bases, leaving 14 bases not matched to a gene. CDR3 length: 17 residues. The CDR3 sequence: CSVGDRVHWGCNQPQHF. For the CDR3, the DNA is TGCAGCGTTGGGGACAGGGTCCATTGGGGTTGTAATCAGCCCCAGCATTTT.

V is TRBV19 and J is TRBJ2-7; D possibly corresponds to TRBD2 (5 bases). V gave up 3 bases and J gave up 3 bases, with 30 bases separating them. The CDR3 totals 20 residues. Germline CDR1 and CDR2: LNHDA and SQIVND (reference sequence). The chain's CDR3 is CASSIFPRPPQVEGYYEQYF. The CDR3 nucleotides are TGTGCCAGTAGTATCTTCCCACGTCCCCCCCAGGTTGAGGGATACTACGAGCAGTACTTC.

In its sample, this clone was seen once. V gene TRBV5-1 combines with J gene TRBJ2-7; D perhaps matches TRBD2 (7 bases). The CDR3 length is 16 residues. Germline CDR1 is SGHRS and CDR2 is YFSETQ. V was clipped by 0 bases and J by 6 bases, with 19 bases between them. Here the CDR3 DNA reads TGCGCCAGCAGCTTGGTTGGGGGGGGGCCCGTTGGCGAGCAGTACTTC. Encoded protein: CASSLVGGGPVGEQYF.

The CDR3 DNA reads as TGCGCCACCCAGGACACCGTCGGCGGGGAGCTGTTTTTT. Translating it yields CATQDTVGGELFF. This rearrangement joins TRBV5-1 to TRBJ2-2; TRBD1 is a possible D gene (5 bases). The V end lost 9 bases, the J end lost 7 bases, and 16 bases lay between the germline ends. This CDR3 is built from 13 residues. The germline gives CDR1 SGHRS, CDR2 YFSETQ.

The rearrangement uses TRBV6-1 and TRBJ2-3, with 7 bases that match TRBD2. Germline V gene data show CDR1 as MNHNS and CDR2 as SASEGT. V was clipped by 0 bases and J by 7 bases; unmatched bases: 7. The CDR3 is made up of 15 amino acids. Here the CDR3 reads CASSEATGGSNTQYF. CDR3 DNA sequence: TGTGCCAGCAGTGAAGCAACCGGGGGGTCAAATACGCAGTATTTT.